The 2 T cell receptor beta chains presented below share a single source sample, sequenced in a study of T cell repertoires in cytomegalovirus infection. For these receptors, no antigen is known. MiXCR, run by TCRdb on the reads, gives a single entry per CDR3 protein. The table shows fewer than 900,000 distinct CDR3 sequences, with about 27% occurring only once. This sample comprised cultured CD8+ T cells from PBMCs, obtained from culture after CMV antigen stimulation. These receptors originate from a human donor in good health (CMV status not recorded). Some clones in this sample may be carry-over from other donors' samples.

The gene calls are TRBV7-9 and TRBJ2-7; D gene ambiguous. The V and J ends lost 5 bases and 1 base respectively, with 9 bases between them. The CDR3 has 13 residues. Germline-derived CDR1 and CDR2 are SEHNR and FQNEAQ (reference sequence). The CDR3 protein is CASSPPRSYEQYV. CDR3 nucleotide sequence: TGTGCCAGCAGCCCACCGAGGTCCTACGAGCAGTACGTC.

This clonotype has only a few counts. V and J are TRBV4-1 and TRBJ2-1; a possible D gene is TRBD2 (6 bases). The V end lost 3 bases, the J end lost 12 bases, and 15 bases lay between the germline ends. Germline V gene lookup returns CDR1 MGHRA and CDR2 YSYEKL. There are 13 residues in the CDR3. In DNA, the CDR3 is TGCGCCAGCAGCCATGGTGGCGGGGCTCGGCAGTTCTTC. This encodes CASSHGGGARQFF.